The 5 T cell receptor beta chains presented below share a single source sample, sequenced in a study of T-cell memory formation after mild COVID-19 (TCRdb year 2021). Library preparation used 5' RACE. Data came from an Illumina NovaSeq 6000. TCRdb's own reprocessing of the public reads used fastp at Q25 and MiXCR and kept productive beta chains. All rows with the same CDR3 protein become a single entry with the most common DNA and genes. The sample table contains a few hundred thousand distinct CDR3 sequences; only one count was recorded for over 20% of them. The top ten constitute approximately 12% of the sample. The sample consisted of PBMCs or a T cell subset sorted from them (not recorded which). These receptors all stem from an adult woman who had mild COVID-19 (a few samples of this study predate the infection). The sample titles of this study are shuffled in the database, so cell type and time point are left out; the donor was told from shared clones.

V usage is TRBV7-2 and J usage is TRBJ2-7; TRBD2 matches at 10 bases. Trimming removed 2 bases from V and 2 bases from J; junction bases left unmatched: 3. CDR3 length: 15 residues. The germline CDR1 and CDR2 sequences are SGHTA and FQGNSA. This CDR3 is CASSLSGGAPYEQYF. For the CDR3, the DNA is TGTGCCAGCAGCTTAAGCGGGGGGGCGCCCTACGAGCAGTACTTC.

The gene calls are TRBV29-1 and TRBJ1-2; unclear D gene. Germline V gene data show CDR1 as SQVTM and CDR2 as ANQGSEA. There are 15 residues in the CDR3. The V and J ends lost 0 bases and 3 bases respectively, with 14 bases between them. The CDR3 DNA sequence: TGCAGCGTTGAAGATATGACCGTATATCACTATGGCTACACCTTC. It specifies CSVEDMTVYHYGYTF.

The CDR3, as DNA: TGTGCCAGCAGCCGCCAGGGGTTTGAGAATGAGCAGTTCTTC. As protein: CASSRQGFENEQFF. This chain connects TRBV7-9 to TRBJ2-1, with TRBD1 as a possible D gene (6 bases). CDR1 and CDR2 from the germline V gene are SEHNR and FQNEAQ (reference sequence). The length of the CDR3 is 14 residues. V was shortened by 5 bases and J by 7 bases, with 15 bases between the two germline ends.

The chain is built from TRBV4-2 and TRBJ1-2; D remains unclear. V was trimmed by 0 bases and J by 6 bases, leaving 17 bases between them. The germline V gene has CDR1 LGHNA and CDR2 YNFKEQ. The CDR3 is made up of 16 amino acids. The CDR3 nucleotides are TGTGCCAGCAGCCAAGATACGGGCAGAGACCGGAATGGCTACACCTTC. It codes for CASSQDTGRDRNGYTF.

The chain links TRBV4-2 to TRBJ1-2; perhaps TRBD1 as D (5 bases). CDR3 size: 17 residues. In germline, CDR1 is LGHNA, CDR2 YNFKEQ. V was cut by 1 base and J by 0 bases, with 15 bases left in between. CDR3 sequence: CASSQATGVVSNYGYTF. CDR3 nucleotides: TGTGCCAGCAGCCAAGCTACGGGGGTCGTTTCTAACTATGGCTACACCTTC.